These 2 T cell receptor beta chains were all obtained from the same sample, sequenced in a study of T cell responses to AZD1222 COVID-19 vaccine (TCRdb year 2021). Libraries were built with the immunoSEQ multiplex PCR assay. TCRdb provides this immuneACCESS table in a form limited to in-frame rearrangements. Some clones are lacking; in checked studies, under half of them reflect an unresolved V gene, and why the rest are absent is not known. The sample yields about 180,000 clones; approximately 90% were counted once. The ten top clones hold approximately 2% of the sample. Explained via the paper, the time point label denotes: baseline before first vaccination. This specimen consisted of peripheral blood, obtained on day 0 of AZD1222 vaccination. The source is an adult in good health.

This clone was counted a few times. V and J are TRBV4-3 and TRBJ2-7, with D maybe TRBD2 (6 bases). CDR3 size: 16 residues. Germline CDR1 LGHNA, CDR2 YSLEER. Trimming removed 3 bases at V and 2 bases at J, with 17 bases between. The CDR3 nucleotides read TGCGCCAGCAGCCAGGGGACTTTCCCGACAACCTACGAGCAGTACTTC. Translation: CASSQGTFPTTYEQYF.

The chain links TRBV27 to TRBJ2-5; a possible D gene is TRBD2 (5 bases). The V gene's germline CDR1 is MNHEY and CDR2 SMNVEV (reference sequence). This CDR3 comprises 14 residues. V was shortened by 2 bases and J by 6 bases, with 13 bases between the two germline ends. CDR3 region: CASSLTSGIQTQYF. CDR3 coding DNA: TGTGCCAGCAGTTTAACCTCGGGGATCCAGACCCAGTACTTC.